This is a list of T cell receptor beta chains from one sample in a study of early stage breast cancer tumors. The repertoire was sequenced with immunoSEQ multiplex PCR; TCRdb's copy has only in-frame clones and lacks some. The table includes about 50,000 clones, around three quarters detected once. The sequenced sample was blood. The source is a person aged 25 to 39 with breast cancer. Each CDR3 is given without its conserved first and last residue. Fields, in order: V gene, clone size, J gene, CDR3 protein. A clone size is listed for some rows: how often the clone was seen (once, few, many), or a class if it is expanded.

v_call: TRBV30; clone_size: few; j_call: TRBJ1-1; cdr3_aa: AWSVWGGGTEAF
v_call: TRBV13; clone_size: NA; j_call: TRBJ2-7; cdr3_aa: ASSPRDPVKKQY
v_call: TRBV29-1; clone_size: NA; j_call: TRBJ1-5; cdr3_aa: SVGSVNQPQH
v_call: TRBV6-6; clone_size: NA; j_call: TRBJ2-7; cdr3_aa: ASSYGTGGGYEQY
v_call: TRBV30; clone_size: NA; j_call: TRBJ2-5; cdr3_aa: AWSDGTSGTETQY
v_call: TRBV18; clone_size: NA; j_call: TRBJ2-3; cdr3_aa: ASSPLFSSGSGTDTQY
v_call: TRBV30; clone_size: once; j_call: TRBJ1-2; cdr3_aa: AWSGAGYGYT
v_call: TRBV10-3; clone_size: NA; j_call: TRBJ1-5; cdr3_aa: AINPDSNQPQH
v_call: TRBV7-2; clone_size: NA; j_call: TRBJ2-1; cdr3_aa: ASSLAGVGNEQF
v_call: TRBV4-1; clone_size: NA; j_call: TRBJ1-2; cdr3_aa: ASSQPLSRYGYT
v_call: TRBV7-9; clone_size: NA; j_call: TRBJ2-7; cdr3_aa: ASSLSGQGAYEQY
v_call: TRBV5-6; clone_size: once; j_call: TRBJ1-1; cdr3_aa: ASSLVRNTEAF
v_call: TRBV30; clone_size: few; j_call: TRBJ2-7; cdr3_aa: ASFSGFDEQY
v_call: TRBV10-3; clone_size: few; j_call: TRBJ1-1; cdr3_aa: AISVSGGLNTEAF
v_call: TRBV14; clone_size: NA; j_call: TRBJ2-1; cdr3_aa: ASSQGQHRF
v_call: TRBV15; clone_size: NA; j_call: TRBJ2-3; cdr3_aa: ATSRGLAGVGTDTQY
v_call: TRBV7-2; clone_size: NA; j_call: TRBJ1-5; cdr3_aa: ASSLAKGGGQPQH
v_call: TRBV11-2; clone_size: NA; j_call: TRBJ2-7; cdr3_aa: ASSFRGGSSYEQY
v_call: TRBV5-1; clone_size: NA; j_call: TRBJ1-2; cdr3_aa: ASSDLGQSRGDYGYT
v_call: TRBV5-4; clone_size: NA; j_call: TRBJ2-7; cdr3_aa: ASSPGTGEAYEQY
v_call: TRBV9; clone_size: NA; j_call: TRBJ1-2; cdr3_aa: ASSSGKFDGYT
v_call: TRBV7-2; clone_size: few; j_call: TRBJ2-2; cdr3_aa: ASSLSGTTGELF
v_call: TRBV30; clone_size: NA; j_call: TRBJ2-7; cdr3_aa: AWSPRQGTYEQY
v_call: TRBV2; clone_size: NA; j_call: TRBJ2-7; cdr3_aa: ASTIRAGFGPEQY
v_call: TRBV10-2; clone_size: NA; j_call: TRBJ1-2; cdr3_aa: ASSESQGTYGYT
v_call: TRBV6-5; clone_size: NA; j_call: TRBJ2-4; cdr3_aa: ASSYRGRDNIQY
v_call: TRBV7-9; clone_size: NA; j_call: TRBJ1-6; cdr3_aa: ATWGQDRHSPLH
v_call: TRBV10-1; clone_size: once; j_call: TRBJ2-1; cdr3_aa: ASSEYQDTNEQF